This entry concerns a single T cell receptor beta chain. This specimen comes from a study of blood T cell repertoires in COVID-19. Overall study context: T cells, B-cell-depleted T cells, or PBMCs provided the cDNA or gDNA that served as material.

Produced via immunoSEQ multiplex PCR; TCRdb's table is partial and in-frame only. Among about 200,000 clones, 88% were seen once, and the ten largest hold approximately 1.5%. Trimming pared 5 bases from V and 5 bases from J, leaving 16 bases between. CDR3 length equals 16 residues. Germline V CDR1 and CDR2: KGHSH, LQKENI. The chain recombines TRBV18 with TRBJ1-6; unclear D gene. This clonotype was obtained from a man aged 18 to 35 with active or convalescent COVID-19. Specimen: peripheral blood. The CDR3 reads CASSTAGGGHNSPLHF. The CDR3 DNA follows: TGTGCCAGCTCAACCGCCGGCGGAGGGCATAATTCACCCCTCCACTTT.